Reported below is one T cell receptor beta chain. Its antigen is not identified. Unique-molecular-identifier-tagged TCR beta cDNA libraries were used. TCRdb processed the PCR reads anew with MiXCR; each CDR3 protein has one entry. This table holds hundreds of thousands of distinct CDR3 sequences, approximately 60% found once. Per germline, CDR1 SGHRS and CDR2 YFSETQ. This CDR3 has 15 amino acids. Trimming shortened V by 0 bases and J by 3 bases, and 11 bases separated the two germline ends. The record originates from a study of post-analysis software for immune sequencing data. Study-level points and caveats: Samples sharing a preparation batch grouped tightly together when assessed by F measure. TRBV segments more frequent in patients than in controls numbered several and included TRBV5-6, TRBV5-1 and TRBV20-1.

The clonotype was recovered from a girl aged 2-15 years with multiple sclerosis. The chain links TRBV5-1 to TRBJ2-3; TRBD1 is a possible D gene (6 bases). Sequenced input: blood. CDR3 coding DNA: TGCGCCAGCAGCTTGGCAGGGGATCCGACAGATACGCAGTATTTT. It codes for CASSLAGDPTDTQYF.